These 15 T cell receptor beta chains were sequenced from one sample in a study of radiation and T cells in renal cell carcinoma. Method: immunoSEQ multiplex PCR; TCRdb's copy keeps in-frame clones and lacks some. The sample lists 150,000 to 200,000 clones; about 87% were seen once. Time point specified: blood 4 weeks post-SBRT, at nephrectomy. The treatment: 15 Gy SBRT to primary tumor, nephrectomy 4 weeks later. Sequenced here: blood, sampled from a patient whose treatment included radiotherapy and nephrectomy. The receptor source for this set is a woman between 45 and 60 years old with renal cell carcinoma.

The V and J genes are TRBV29-1 and TRBJ1-1; tentatively, D is TRBD1 (6 bases). V gave up 6 bases and J gave up 0 bases, with 11 bases separating them. CDR3 size: 13 residues. The germline CDR1 and CDR2 sequences are SQVTM and ANQGSEA. The CDR3 DNA is TGCAGCGTCCGGACAGTTTTGAACACTGAAGCTTTCTTT. Protein: CSVRTVLNTEAFF.

J is TRBJ1-2 and V is TRBV11-2, with unresolved D. The CDR3 spans 17 residues. Germline CDR1 reads SGHAT; CDR2 reads FQNNGV. Deletions cut 0 bases from V and 4 bases from J, with 18 bases between. CDR3 DNA: TGTGCCAGCAGCTTAGACCAAAACCGTGGTCACGTCTATGGCTACACCTTC. This encodes CASSLDQNRGHVYGYTF.

The chain recombines TRBV5-1 with TRBJ1-2, with no clear D. Trimming left V 0 bases short and J 5 bases short, with 17 bases between. Germline V gene lookup returns CDR1 SGHRS and CDR2 YFSETQ. The CDR3 is made up of 16 amino acids. The CDR3 DNA reads TGCGCCAGCAGCTTGGTTCTCGGATCGATACCTTATGGCTACACCTTC. Amino acids: CASSLVLGSIPYGYTF.

The J gene is TRBJ1-5, the V gene TRBV29-1; D might be TRBD1 (6 bases). With 6 bases removed from V and 9 bases from J, the gap between germline ends came to 18 bases. The germline V gene encodes CDR1 SQVTM and CDR2 ANQGSEA. This CDR3 comprises 13 residues. The CDR3 reads CSVQSHREAPQHF. In DNA, the CDR3 is TGCAGCGTACAATCCCACAGGGAGGCGCCCCAGCATTTT.

The J gene is TRBJ1-2, the V gene TRBV19; 7 nucleotides agree with TRBD1. Trimming removed 5 bases from V and 1 base from J; junction bases left unmatched: 10. Germline values: CDR1 LNHDA, CDR2 SQIVND (reference sequence). The CDR3 sequence is 16 residues long. The CDR3 here is CASSPRTGQHNYGYTF. DNA for the CDR3: TGTGCCAGTAGTCCACGAACGGGACAGCATAACTATGGCTACACCTTC.

This clone was picked up a small number of times. The genes are TRBV2 and TRBJ1-6; D is perhaps TRBD1 (5 bases). Germline V gene lookup returns CDR1 SNHLY and CDR2 FYNNEI. V lost 4 bases and J 10 bases, leaving 11 bases between the germline ends. This CDR3 region has 13 residues. The CDR3, as DNA: TGTGCCAGCAGTGGGGGGGAGCGATCACCCCTCCACTTT. Its translation: CASSGGERSPLHF.

Here the CDR3 DNA reads TGTGCCAGTAGTATTACGGTTGTCACTGAAGCTTTCTTT. It codes for CASSITVVTEAFF. The V and J genes are TRBV19 and TRBJ1-1, with unresolved D. Between the trimmed V and J ends, which lost 3 bases and 4 bases, there was a span of 9 bases. This CDR3 contains 13 residues. Germline CDR1 is LNHDA and CDR2 is SQIVND (reference sequence).

The V call is TRBV7-2, the J call TRBJ2-5, with 7 bases identical to TRBD1. Trimming cost V 5 bases and J 1 base; bases outside gene matches: 4. This CDR3 comprises 14 residues. CDR1 is SGHTA and CDR2 is FQGNSA in the germline V gene. CDR3 loop: CASSIDRAQETQYF. In DNA form, the CDR3 reads TGTGCCAGCAGCATCGACAGGGCCCAAGAGACCCAGTACTTC.

This clone was seen just once. The chain has TRBV18 and TRBJ2-7, with D possibly matching TRBD2 (7 bases). The length of the CDR3 is 13 residues. Germline V gene lookup returns CDR1 KGHSH and CDR2 LQKENI. Trimming took 11 bases from V and 6 from J, leaving 20 bases between them. The CDR3 DNA follows: TGTGCCGCATCGACGGGGGGCGATCGCGAGCAGTACTTC. This encodes CAASTGGDREQYF.

The table lists this clone with a count of one. Sequence at one end of the junction differs from germline and may be a read error. At the DNA level, this CDR3 is encoded by other sequences in the same sample as well. The rearrangement uses TRBV19 and TRBJ1-2, with D uncertain. The CDR3 sequence is 15 residues long. Germline values: CDR1 LNHDA, CDR2 SQIVND (reference sequence). CDR3 protein: CASSQPQDGFYGYTF. DNA of the CDR3: TGCGCCAGTAGTCAGCCCCAGGACGGGTTCTATGGCTACACCTTC.

The chain uses TRBV5-1 and TRBJ1-3; the D gene is possibly TRBD1 (6 bases). Germline V lookup: CDR1 SGHRS, CDR2 YFSETQ. The V and J ends lost 0 bases and 1 base respectively, with 8 bases between them. This CDR3 has 15 amino acids. In DNA, the CDR3 is TGCGCCAGCAGCTTGGAAGGGGGGTCTGGAAACACCATATATTTT. It is translated as CASSLEGGSGNTIYF. Drawing the rest from reference TRBV5-1 and TRBJ1-3, the complete variable domain is KAGVTQTPRYLIKTRGQQVTLSCSPISGHRSVSWYQQTPGQGLQFLFEYFSETQRNKGNFPGRFSGRQFSNSRSEMNVSTLELGDSALYLCASSLEGGSGNTIYFGEGSWLTVV.

Notes on this clone: Other DNA sequences in this specimen translate into the identical CDR3. The chain combines TRBV11-3 with TRBJ1-1; D not certain. The CDR3 consists of 13 residues. With 1 base removed from V and 2 bases from J, the gap between germline ends came to 5 bases. The germline CDR1 and CDR2 sequences are SGHNT and YENEEA. The CDR3 protein is CASSLGGNTEAFF. CDR3 in DNA: TGTGCCAGCAGCTTAGGGGGTAACACTGAAGCTTTCTTT.

The chain employs TRBV5-1 and TRBJ2-7, with 12 bases that match TRBD2. The CDR3 loop spans 15 amino acids. Germline CDR1 reads SGHRS; CDR2 reads YFSETQ. After removal of 5 bases from V and 2 bases from J, the junction contained 5 bases not matched to a gene. As DNA, the CDR3 is TGCGCCAGCAGATTAGGACTAGCGGGGCCCTACGAGCAGTACTTC. Amino acid sequence: CASRLGLAGPYEQYF.

V is TRBV5-4 and J is TRBJ1-4, with TRBD1 as a possible D gene (6 bases). CDR1 SGHNT and CDR2 YYREEE come from the germline V gene (reference sequence). Trimming shortened V by 4 bases and J by 2 bases, and 12 bases separated the two germline ends. The CDR3 covers 15 residues. In DNA form, the CDR3 reads TGTGCCAGCAGCACCGCAGGGGCCACTAATGAAAAACTGTTTTTT. Its protein is CASSTAGATNEKLFF.

The rearrangement joins TRBV5-1 to TRBJ1-6, with D unclear. V lost 7 bases and J lost 0, with 11 bases in between. The length of the CDR3 is 15 residues. Germline assignment: CDR1 SGHRS and CDR2 YFSETQ. The CDR3 loop reads CASADVYSYNSPLHF. CDR3 DNA: TGCGCCAGCGCGGACGTTTACTCCTATAATTCACCCCTCCACTTT.